The present T cell receptor (beta chain) was sequenced within a study of glioma-infiltrating T cells. Study-wide results and limits: Gliomas, especially low-grade, showed above-expected tissue-blood divergence; non-neoplastic patients showed below.

Remarks on this clonotype: What it binds is not known.

With 4 bases removed from V and 4 bases from J, the gap between germline ends came to 20 bases. The CDR3 is 17 residues long. The iRepertoire nested amplicon-rescue multiplex PCR amplified TCR alpha and beta CDR3s from RNA. Input was 100-400 ng of tissue mRNA or PBMC total RNA. Each CDR3 protein is one row after TCRdb ran MiXCR on the multiplex PCR reads. The sample includes tens of thousands of distinct CDR3 sequences, about 25% of them seen just once. The sample consisted of glioma tissue, nonneoplastic brain tissue, or PBMCs (not recorded which). This chain uses TRBV12-3 or TRBV12-4 with TRBJ2-1; TRBD2 is a possible D gene (6 bases). This clonotype was obtained from a human donor with low-grade glioma or glioblastoma, undergoing nonglioma brain surgery, or in good health (not recorded which). The CDR3 coding sequence is TGTGCCAGCAGTTCCGCCAGCGGAGCGGGTGGTTACAATGAGCAGTTCTTC. As protein: CASSSASGAGGYNEQFF.